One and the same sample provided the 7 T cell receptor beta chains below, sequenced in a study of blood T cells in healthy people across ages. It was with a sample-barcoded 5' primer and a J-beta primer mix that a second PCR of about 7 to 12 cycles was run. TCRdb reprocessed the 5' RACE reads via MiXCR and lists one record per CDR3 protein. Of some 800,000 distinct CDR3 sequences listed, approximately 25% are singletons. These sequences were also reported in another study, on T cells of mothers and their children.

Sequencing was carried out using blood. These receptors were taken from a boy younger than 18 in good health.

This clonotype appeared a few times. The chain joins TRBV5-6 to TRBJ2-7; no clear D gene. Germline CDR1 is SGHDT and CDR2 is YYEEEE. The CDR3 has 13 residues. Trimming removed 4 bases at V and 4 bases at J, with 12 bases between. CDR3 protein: CASSMDGRYEQYF. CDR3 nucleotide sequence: TGTGCCAGCAGCATGGATGGTAGGTACGAGCAGTACTTC.

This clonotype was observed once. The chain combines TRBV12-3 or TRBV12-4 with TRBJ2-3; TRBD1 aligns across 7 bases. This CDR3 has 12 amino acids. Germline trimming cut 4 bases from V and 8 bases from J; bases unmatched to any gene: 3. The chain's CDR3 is CASSSSGGTQYF. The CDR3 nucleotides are TGTGCCAGCAGTTCCTCAGGGGGTACGCAGTATTTT.

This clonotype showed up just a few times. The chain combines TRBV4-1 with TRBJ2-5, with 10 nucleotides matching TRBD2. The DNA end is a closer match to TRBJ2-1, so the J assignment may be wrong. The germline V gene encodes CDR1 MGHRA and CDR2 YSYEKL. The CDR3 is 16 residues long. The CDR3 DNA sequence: TGCGCCAGCAGTCACTCGGCTAGCGGGAGCGGGGATGAGCAGTTCTTC. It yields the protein CASSHSASGSGDEQFF.

CDR3 amino acids: CASSGPLGAGGSLEELFF. In nucleotides, the CDR3 is TGTGCCAGCAGCGGCCCCTTGGGAGCGGGAGGGTCTCTGGAGGAGCTGTTTTTT. The chain links TRBV9 to TRBJ2-2; 10 positions match TRBD2. Per germline, CDR1 SGDLS and CDR2 YYNGEE. The CDR3 has 18 residues. Losses at the gene ends were 3 bases for V and 10 bases for J; bases not matched to a gene: 18.

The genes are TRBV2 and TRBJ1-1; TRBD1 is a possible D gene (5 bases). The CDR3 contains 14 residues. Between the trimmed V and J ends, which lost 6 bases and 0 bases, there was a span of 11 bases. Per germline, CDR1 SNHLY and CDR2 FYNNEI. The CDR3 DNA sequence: TGTGCCAGCAGGAACGGGGGATTGAACACTGAAGCTTTCTTT. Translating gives CASRNGGLNTEAFF.

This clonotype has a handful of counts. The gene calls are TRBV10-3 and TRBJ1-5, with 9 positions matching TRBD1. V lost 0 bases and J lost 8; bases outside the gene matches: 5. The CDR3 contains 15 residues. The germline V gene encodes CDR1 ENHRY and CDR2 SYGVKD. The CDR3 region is CAISESRQGGKPQHF. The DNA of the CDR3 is TGTGCCATCAGTGAGTCTAGACAGGGGGGGAAGCCCCAGCATTTT.

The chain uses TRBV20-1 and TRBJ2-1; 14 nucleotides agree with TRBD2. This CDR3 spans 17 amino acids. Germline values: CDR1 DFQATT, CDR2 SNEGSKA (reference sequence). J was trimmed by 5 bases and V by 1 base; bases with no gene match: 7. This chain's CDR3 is CSARGGLAGALDNEQFF. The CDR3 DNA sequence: TGCAGTGCTAGAGGGGGACTAGCGGGAGCATTGGACAATGAGCAGTTCTTC.